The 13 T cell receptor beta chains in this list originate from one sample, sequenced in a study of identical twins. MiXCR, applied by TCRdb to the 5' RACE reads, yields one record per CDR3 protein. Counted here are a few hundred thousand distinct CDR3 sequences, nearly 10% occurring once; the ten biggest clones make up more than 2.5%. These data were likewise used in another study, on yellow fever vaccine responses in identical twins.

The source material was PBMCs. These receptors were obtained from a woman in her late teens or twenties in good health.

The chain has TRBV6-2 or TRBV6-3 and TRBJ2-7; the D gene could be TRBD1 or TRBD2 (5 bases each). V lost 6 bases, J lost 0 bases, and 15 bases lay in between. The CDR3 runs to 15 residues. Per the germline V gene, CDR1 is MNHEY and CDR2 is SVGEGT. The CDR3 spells CASSDTGTPSYEQYF. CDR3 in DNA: TGTGCCAGCAGCGACACCGGGACGCCCTCCTACGAGCAGTACTTC.

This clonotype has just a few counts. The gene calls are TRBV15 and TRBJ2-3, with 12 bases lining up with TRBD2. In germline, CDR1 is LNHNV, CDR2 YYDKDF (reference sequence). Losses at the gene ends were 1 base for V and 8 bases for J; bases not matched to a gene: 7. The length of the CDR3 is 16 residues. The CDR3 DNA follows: TGTGCCACCAGCAGAGGGGGCACTAGCGGGGGGTCTACGCAGTATTTT. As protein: CATSRGGTSGGSTQYF. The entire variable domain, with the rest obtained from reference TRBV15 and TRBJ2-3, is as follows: DAMVIQNPRYQVTQFGKPVTLSCSQTLNHNVMYWYQQKSSQAPKLLFHYYDKDFNNEADTPDNFQSRRPNTSFCFLDIRSPGLGDTAMYLCATSRGGTSGGSTQYFGPGTRLTVL.

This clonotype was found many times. CDR3 in amino acids: CASSGPGQGIATNEKLFF. DNA for the CDR3: TGTGCCAGCAGCGGTCCGGGACAAGGGATTGCAACTAATGAAAAACTGTTTTTT. This rearrangement joins TRBV11-1 to TRBJ1-4; D may be TRBD1 (6 bases). This CDR3 comprises 18 residues. Germline values: CDR1 SGHAT, CDR2 FQDESV (reference sequence). V was pared by 5 bases and J by 0 bases, with 19 bases between.

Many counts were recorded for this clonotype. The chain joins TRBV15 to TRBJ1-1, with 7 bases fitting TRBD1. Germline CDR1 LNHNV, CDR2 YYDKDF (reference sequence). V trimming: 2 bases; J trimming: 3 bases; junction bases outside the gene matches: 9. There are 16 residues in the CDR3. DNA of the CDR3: TGTGCCACCAGCAGAAGCCACAGGGGTGGTTACACTGAAGCTTTCTTT. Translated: CATSRSHRGGYTEAFF.

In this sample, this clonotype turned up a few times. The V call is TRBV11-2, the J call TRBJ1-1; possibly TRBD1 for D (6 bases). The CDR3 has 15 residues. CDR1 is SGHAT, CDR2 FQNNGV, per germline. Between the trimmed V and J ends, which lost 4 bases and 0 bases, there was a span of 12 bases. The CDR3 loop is CASSSGANVNTEAFF. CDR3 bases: TGTGCCAGCAGCTCAGGGGCGAACGTGAACACTGAAGCTTTCTTT.

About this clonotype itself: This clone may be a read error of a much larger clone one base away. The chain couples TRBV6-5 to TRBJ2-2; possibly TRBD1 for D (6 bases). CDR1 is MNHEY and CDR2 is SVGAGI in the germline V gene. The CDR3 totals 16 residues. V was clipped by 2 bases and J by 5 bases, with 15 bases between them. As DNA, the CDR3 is TGTGCCAGCAGTTACGGCGTGGGGACAAATACCGGGGAGCTGTTTTTT. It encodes CASSYGVGTNTGELFF.

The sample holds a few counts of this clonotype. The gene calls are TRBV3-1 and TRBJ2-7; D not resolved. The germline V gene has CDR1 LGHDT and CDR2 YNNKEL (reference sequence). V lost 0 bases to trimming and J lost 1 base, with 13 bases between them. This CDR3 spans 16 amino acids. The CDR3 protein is CASSQDRAASSYEQYF. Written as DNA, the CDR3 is TGTGCCAGCAGCCAAGATAGAGCAGCCTCTTCCTACGAGCAGTACTTC.

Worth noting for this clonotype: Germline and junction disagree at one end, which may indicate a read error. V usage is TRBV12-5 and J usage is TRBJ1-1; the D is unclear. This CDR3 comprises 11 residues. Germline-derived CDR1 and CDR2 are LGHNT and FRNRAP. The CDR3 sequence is CSAAPNTEAFF. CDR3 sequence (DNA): TGCTCAGCGGCCCCGAACACTGAAGCTTTCTTT.

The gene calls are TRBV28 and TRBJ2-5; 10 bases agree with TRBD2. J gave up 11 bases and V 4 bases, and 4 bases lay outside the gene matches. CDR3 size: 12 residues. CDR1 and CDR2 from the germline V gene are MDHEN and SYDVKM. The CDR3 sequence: CASSSSGRKQYF. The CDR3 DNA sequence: TGTGCCAGCAGTTCTAGCGGGAGAAAGCAGTACTTC.

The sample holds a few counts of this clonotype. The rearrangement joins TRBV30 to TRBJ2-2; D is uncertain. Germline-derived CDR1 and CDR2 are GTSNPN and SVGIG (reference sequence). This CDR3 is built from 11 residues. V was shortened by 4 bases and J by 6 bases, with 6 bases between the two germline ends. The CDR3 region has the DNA TGTGCCTGGACAGTGGCCGGGGAGCTGTTTTTT. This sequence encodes CAWTVAGELFF.

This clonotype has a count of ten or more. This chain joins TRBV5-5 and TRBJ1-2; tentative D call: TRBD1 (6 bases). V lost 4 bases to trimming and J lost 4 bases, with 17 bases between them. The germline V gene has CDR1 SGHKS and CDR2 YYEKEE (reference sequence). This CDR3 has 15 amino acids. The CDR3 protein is CASSQMTDSGYGYTF. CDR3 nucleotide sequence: TGTGCCAGCAGCCAGATGACGGACAGTGGCTATGGCTACACCTTC.

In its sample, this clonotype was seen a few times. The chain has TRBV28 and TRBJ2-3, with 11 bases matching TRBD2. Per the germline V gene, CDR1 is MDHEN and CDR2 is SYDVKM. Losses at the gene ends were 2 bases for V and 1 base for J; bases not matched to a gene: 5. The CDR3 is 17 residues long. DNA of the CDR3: TGTGCCAGCAGTTTACTAACGGGACTAGCGGGCACAGATACGCAGTATTTT. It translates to CASSLLTGLAGTDTQYF.

CDR3 sequence reads: CSATPSSYEQYF. Here the CDR3 DNA reads TGCAGTGCAACACCTTCGTCCTACGAGCAGTACTTC. The rearrangement joins TRBV20-1 to TRBJ2-7; D unresolved. The CDR3 is made up of 12 amino acids. The V and J ends lost 6 bases and 1 base respectively, with 10 bases between them. Germline CDR1 is DFQATT and CDR2 is SNEGSKA (reference sequence).